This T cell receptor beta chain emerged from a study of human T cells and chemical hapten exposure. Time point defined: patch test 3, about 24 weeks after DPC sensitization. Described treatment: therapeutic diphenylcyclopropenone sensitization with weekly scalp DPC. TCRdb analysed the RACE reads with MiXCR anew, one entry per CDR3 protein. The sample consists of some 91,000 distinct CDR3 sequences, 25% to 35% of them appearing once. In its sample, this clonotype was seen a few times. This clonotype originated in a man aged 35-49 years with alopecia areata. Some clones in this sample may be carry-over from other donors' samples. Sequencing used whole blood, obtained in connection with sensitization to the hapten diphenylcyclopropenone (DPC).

The CDR3, as DNA: TGTGCCAGCAGTCAAGGAGGGACTAGCGGGAAAAGGACAGATACGCAGTATTTT. Translation: CASSQGGTSGKRTDTQYF. The chain employs TRBV12-3 or TRBV12-4 and TRBJ2-3; 13 bases are shared with TRBD2. The length of the CDR3 is 18 residues. Trimming removed 5 bases from V and 3 bases from J; junction bases left unmatched: 11.